This entry lists 10 T cell receptor beta chains sequenced from one sample in a study of blood T cells in healthy people across ages. Sample-barcoded 5' priming and a J-beta primer mix drove a second PCR of roughly 7 to 11 cycles. A single record per CDR3 protein comes from TCRdb applying MiXCR to the 5' RACE reads. This sample has about 650,000 distinct CDR3 sequences, with about 30% found just once. Sequencing used blood. The receptors come from a woman aged 80 or over in good health.

This chain joins TRBV29-1 and TRBJ2-1, with TRBD1 identical over 8 bases. The CDR3 has 13 amino acids. The trim removed 3 bases at V and 4 bases at J, leaving 2 bases unmatched. Germline V gives CDR1 SQVTM, CDR2 ANQGSEA. The CDR3 sequence: CSVDRGPYNEQFF. In DNA form, the CDR3 reads TGCAGCGTTGACAGGGGGCCATACAATGAGCAGTTCTTC.

The chain links TRBV4-3 to TRBJ1-2; D is unresolved. The ends were cut back, 0 bases at V and 4 bases at J, with 6 bases in the middle. From germline, CDR1 is LGHNA and CDR2 YSLEER. The CDR3 consists of 13 residues. CDR3 residues: CASSQDWGYGYTF. The CDR3 nucleotides are TGCGCCAGCAGCCAAGACTGGGGCTATGGCTACACCTTC.

Ten or more counts support this clonotype. A read error may be the cause here, since a much bigger clone is one base away. The chain joins TRBV6-6 to TRBJ2-4; D not certain. Trimming cost V 11 bases and J 6 bases, with 11 bases left between them. The germline V gene has CDR1 MNHNY and CDR2 SVGAGI (reference sequence). The CDR3 covers 11 residues. The CDR3: CAPSPRNIQYF. As DNA, the CDR3 is TGTGCCCCCTCGCCGAGAAACATTCAGTACTTC.

Many counts were recorded for this clonotype. V usage is TRBV7-2 and J usage is TRBJ2-4, with D possibly being TRBD1 or TRBD2 (5 bases each). Trimming left V 5 bases short and J 0 bases short, with 17 bases between. This CDR3 spans 17 amino acids. In germline, CDR1 is SGHTA, CDR2 FQGNSA. The CDR3 region has the DNA TGTGCCAGCAGCCTGGTGGGACCGGGGATAGCCAAAAACATTCAGTACTTC. It codes for CASSLVGPGIAKNIQYF.

In this sample, this clonotype turned up many times. The chain joins TRBV7-2 to TRBJ1-1; a weak D match, TRBD1 (6 bases). CDR3 size: 13 residues. CDR1 and CDR2 (germline): SGHTA, FQGNSA. V shed 9 bases and J shed 5 bases, with 16 bases lying between them. The CDR3 protein is CASRTGSMTEAFF. In DNA, the CDR3 is TGTGCCAGTCGCACAGGGTCAATGACTGAAGCTTTCTTT.

A note on this clonotype: Likely a read error: the CDR3 ends without its conserved phenylalanine or tryptophan. CDR3 bases: TGTGCCAGCAGTTCGGGACAGAGAGCGGATACGCAGTATTCC. Its protein is CASSSGQRADTQYS. The chain employs TRBV12-3 or TRBV12-4 and TRBJ2-3; 7 bases are shared with TRBD1. Trimming took 4 bases from V and 6 from J; bases not matched to a gene: 7. The CDR3 loop spans 14 amino acids.

This clonotype was picked up many times. The rearrangement uses TRBV6-1 and TRBJ2-2, with 9 bases fitting TRBD1. In germline, CDR1 is MNHNS, CDR2 SASEGT. This CDR3 is built from 17 residues. The junction had 13 bases not matched to a gene; V was cut back by 5 bases and J by 6 bases. The CDR3 here is CASSRTPPTGGPGELFF. The CDR3 DNA is TGTGCCAGCAGTCGCACCCCTCCCACAGGGGGCCCCGGGGAGCTGTTTTTT.

This rearrangement joins TRBV2 to TRBJ1-1; D gene uncertain. In germline, CDR1 is SNHLY, CDR2 FYNNEI. The CDR3 loop spans 12 amino acids. Trimming removed 6 bases at V and 7 bases at J, with 12 bases between. CDR3 region: CASRVAIGEAFF. In nucleotides, the CDR3 is TGTGCCAGCAGGGTGGCGATCGGTGAAGCTTTCTTT.

The V gene is TRBV4-1, the J gene TRBJ2-5, with 8 bases lining up with TRBD2. With the DNA end fitting TRBJ2-7 better, the J assignment may be wrong. Germline V CDR1 and CDR2: MGHRA, YSYEKL. This CDR3 contains 15 residues. The CDR3 loop reads CASSQDRGGLGEQYF. For the CDR3, the DNA is TGCGCCAGCAGCCAAGATCGGGGGGGCCTAGGCGAGCAGTACTTC.

This clonotype was picked up many times. The genes are TRBV5-6 and TRBJ1-2, with 7 nucleotides matching TRBD1. The junction had 2 bases not matched to a gene; V was cut back by 2 bases and J by 4 bases. The germline CDR1 and CDR2 sequences are SGHDT and YYEEEE. This CDR3 is built from 13 residues. CDR3 loop: CASSLQGTYGYTF. DNA of the CDR3: TGTGCCAGCAGCTTACAGGGGACCTATGGCTACACCTTC.